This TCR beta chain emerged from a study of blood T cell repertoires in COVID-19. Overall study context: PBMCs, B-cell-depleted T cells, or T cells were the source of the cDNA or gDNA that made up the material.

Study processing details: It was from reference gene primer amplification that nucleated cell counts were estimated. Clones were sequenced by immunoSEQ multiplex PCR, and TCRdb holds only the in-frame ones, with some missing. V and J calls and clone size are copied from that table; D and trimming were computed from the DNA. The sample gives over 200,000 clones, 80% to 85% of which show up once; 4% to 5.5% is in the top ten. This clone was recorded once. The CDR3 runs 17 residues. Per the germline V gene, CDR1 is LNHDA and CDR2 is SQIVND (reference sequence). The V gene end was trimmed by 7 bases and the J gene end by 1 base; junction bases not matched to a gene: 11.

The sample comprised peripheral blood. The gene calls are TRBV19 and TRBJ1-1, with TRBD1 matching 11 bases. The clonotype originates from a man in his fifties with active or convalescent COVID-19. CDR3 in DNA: TGTGCCAGTACCATAGGGGACAGGGGGGTCGAGAACACTGAAGCTTTCTTT. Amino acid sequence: CASTIGDRGVENTEAFF.